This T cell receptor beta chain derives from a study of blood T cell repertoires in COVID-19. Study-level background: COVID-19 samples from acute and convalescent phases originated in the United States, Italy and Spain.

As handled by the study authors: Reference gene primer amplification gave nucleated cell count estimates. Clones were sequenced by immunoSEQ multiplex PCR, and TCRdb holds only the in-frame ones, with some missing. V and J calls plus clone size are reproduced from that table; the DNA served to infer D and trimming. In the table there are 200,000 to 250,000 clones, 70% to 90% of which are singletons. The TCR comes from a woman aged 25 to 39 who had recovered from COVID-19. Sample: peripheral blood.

CDR3 residues: CASSDRGVREQYF. DNA for the CDR3: TGTGCCAGCAGTGACAGGGGAGTACGCGAGCAGTACTTC. The chain carries TRBV6-1 and TRBJ2-7; D is perhaps TRBD1 (6 bases). The germline V gene encodes CDR1 MNHNS and CDR2 SASEGT. V dropped 3 bases and J dropped 6 bases, with 12 bases sitting between them. The CDR3 spans 13 residues.